The clone carrying this T cell receptor beta chain has at least ten counts. The same CDR3 is also encoded by other DNA sequences in this sample. The repertoire was sequenced with immunoSEQ multiplex PCR; TCRdb's copy has only in-frame clones and lacks some. The table shows 300,000 to 350,000 clones, with 88% occurring only once. The treatment was: about 20 received Ad26.COV2.S at low or high dose, single or two shots; about 5 received placebo; per-sample allocation not given. Sampling was done on day 63 after the first vaccine or placebo injection. The source of the sample is a study of Ad26.COV2.S vaccination and SARS-CoV-2 variants. The CDR3 is made up of 12 amino acids. Looked up from germline, CDR1 is MNHEY and CDR2 is SVGAGI. V lost 2 bases, J lost 1 base, and 2 bases lay in between.

The rearrangement uses TRBV6-5 and TRBJ1-1; D is undetermined. The sequencing here drew on peripheral blood, taken in a trial of Ad26.COV2.S vaccine versus placebo. The TCR originated in a person aged 18 to 59 who received the Ad26.COV2.S COVID-19 vaccine or a placebo. The DNA for the CDR3 is TGTGCCAGCAGTTACAGGAACACTGAAGCTTTCTTT. Its protein product is CASSYRNTEAFF.